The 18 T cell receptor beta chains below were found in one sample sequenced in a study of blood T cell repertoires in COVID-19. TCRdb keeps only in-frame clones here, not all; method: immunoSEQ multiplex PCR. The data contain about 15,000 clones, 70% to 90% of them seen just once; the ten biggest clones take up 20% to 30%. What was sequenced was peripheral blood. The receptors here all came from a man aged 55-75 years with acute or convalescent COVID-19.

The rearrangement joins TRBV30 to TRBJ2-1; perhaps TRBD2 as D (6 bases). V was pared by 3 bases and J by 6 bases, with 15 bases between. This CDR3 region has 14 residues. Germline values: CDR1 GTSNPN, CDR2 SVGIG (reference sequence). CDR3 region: CAWRPGTSSNEQFF. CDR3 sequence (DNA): TGTGCCTGGAGGCCCGGAACTAGCAGCAATGAGCAGTTCTTC. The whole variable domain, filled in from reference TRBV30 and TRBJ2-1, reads SQTIHQWPATLVQPVGSPLSLECTVEGTSNPNLYWYRQAAGRGLQLLFYSVGIGQISSEVPQNLSASRPQDRQFILSSKKLLLSDSGFYLCAWRPGTSSNEQFFGPGTRLTVL.

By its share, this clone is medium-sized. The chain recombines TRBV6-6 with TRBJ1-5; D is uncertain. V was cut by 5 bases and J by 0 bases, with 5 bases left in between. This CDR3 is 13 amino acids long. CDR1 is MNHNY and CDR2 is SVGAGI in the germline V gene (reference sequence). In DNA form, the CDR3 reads TGTGCCAGCAGTGAGGGTAGCAATCAGCCCCAGCATTTT. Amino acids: CASSEGSNQPQHF.

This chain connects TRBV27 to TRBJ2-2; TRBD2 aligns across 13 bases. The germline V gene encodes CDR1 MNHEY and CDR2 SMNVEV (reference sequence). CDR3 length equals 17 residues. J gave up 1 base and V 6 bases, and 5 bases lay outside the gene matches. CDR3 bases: TGTGCCAGCAGCCGGACTAGCGGGAGAGGGAACACCGGGGAGCTGTTTTTT. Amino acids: CASSRTSGRGNTGELFF.

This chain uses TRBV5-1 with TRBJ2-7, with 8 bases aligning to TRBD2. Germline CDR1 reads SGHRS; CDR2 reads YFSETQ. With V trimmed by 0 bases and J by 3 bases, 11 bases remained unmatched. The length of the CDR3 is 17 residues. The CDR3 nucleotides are TGCGCCAGCAGCTTGGCGGGGGGGGTAGCGGAACGCTACGAGCAGTACTTC. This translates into CASSLAGGVAERYEQYF.

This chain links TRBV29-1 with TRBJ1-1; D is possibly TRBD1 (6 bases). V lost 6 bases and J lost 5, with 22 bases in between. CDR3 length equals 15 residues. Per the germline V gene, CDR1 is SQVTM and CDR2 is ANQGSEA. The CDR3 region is CSVTSVVQGTTEAFF. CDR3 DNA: TGCAGCGTCACCTCCGTGGTGCAGGGGACGACTGAAGCTTTCTTT.

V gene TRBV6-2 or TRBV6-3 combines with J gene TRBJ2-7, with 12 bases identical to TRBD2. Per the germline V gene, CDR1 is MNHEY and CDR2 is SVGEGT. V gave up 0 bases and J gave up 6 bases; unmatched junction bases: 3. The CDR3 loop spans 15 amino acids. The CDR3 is CASSYSGLAGIEQYF. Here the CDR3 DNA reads TGTGCCAGCAGTTACTCAGGACTAGCGGGGATCGAGCAGTACTTC.

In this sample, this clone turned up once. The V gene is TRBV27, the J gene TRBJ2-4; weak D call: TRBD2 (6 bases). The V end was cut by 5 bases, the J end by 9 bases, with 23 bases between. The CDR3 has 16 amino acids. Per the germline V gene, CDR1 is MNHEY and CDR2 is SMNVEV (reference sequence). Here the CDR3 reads CASSDMGGRARGIQYF. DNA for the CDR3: TGTGCCAGCAGTGACATGGGGGGTCGAGCTCGGGGCATTCAGTACTTC.

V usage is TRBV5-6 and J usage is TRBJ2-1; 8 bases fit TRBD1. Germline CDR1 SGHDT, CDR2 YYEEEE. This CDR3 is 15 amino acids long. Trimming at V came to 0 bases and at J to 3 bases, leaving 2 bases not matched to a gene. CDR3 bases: TGTGCCAGCAGCTTGGGTGGGACAGGCTACAATGAGCAGTTCTTC. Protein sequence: CASSLGGTGYNEQFF.

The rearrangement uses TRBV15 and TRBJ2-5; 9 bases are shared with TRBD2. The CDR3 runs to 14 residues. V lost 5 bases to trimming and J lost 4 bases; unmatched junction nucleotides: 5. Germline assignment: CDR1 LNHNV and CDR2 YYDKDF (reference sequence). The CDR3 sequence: CATSLRGGGETQYF. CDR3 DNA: TGTGCCACCAGCCTGCGGGGGGGCGGAGAGACCCAGTACTTC. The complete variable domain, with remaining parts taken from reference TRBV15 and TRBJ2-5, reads DAMVIQNPRYQVTQFGKPVTLSCSQTLNHNVMYWYQQKSSQAPKLLFHYYDKDFNNEADTPDNFQSRRPNTSFCFLDIRSPGLGDTAMYLCATSLRGGGETQYFGPGTRLLVL.

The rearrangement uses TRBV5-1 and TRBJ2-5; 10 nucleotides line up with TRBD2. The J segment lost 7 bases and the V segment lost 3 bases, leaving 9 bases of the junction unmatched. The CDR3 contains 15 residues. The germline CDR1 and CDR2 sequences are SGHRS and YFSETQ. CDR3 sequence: CASSSHLAGDGTQYF. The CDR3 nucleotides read TGCGCCAGCAGCTCGCATCTAGCGGGAGACGGGACCCAGTACTTC.

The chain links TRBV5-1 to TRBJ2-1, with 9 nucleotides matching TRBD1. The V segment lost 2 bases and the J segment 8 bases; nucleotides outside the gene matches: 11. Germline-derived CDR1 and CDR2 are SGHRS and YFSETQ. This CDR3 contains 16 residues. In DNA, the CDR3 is TGCGCCAGCAGCTTACTCACCGGGACAGGGAAACATGAGCAGTTCTTC. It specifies CASSLLTGTGKHEQFF.

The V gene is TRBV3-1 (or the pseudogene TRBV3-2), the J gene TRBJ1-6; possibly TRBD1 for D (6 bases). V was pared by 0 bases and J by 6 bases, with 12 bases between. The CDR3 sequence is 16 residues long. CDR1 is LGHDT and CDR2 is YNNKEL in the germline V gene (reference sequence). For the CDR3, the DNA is TGTGCCAGCAGCCAAGACCTGGGACACGGTAATTCACCCCTCCACTTT. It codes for CASSQDLGHGNSPLHF.

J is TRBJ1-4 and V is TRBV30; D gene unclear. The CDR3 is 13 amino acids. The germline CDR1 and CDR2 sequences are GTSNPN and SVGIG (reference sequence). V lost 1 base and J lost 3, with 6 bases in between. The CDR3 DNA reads TGTGCCTGGAGTGGCCGGGCTAATGAAAAACTGTTTTTT. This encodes CAWSGRANEKLFF.

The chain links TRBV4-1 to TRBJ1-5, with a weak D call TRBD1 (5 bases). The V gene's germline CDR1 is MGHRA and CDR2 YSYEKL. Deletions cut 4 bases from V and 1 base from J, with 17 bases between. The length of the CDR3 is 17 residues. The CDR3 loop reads CASSPGGQGRSNQPQHF. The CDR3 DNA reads TGCGCCAGCAGCCCGGGGGGTCAAGGCCGGAGCAATCAGCCCCAGCATTTT.

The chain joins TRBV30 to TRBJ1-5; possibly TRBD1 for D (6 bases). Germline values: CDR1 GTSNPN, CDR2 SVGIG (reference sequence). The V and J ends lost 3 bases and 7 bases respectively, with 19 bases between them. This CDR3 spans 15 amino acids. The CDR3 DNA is TGTGCCTGGAGCGGTGGCAGGGGACTATCGCAGCCCCAGCATTTT. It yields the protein CAWSGGRGLSQPQHF.

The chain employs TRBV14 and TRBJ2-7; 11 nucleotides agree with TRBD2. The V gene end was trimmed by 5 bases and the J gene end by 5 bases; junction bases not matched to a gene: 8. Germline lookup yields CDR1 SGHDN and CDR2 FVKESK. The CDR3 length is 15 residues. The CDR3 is CASSYGTSGGDEQYF. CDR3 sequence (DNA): TGTGCCAGCAGCTATGGGACTAGCGGAGGGGACGAGCAGTACTTC.

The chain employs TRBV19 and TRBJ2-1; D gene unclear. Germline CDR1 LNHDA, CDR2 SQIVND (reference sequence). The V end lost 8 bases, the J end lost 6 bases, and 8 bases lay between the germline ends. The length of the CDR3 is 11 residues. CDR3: CASWSGNEQFF. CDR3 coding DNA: TGTGCCAGTTGGTCCGGCAATGAGCAGTTCTTC.

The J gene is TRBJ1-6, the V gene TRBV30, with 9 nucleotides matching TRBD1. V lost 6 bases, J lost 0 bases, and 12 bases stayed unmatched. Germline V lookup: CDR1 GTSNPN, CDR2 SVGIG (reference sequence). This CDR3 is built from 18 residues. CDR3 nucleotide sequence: TGTGCCTGTCCTCCCGGCGGGACAGGGAGCTCCTATAATTCACCCCTCCACTTT. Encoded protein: CACPPGGTGSSYNSPLHF.